The T cell receptor (beta chain) described here comes from a study of beta chain features in type 1 diabetes. About the study: Across the samples, 100 million to 130 million sorted cells were examined in total.

Whole-study findings and limits: A possible short-template PCR bias applies equally to patients and controls. For patients, the naive, central memory and Treg TCRB repertoires appeared more alike than for healthy donors.

Using CD45RO/CCR7/CD25/CD127/CD95/CD27, CD4+ naive, central memory, regulatory and stem cell-like memory cells were sorted. With respect to this clone: Its target is unknown.

The entirety of the isolated RNA underwent reverse transcription, so expressed TCRB transcripts were sequenced. Sequencing was performed with immunoSEQ multiplex PCR; in TCRdb, only in-frame clones are kept and a portion is missing. The table shows under 950,000 clones, with roughly 15% occurring only once. Germline CDR1 and CDR2: SGHDN and FVKESK. V lost 2 bases and J 0 bases, leaving 17 bases between the germline ends. The length of the CDR3 is 18 residues. This TCR came from a woman in her late teens or twenties in good health. The chain is built from TRBV14 and TRBJ2-1, with D possibly being TRBD1 (6 bases). Input material: naive CD4+ T cells from blood. The DNA of the CDR3 is TGTGCCAGCAGCCAATCCCTACAACAGGGAGCCTCCTACAATGAGCAGTTCTTC. Its translation: CASSQSLQQGASYNEQFF.